One and the same sample provided the 17 T cell receptor beta chains below, sequenced in a study of T cells in Graves' hyperthyroidism and ophthalmopathy. Amplification targeted TCR beta CDR3 regions from RNA transcripts. In the first-round RT-PCR of the TCR CDR3, the HTBI primer set was used. TCRdb passed the multiplex PCR reads through MiXCR, listing each CDR3 protein once. The profile shows a few hundred thousand distinct CDR3 sequences, about a sixth of them singletons. The sequenced material came from blood. Receptor source: a woman aged 55-69 years with Graves' ophthalmopathy.

This clonotype appeared a few times. The rearrangement links TRBV27 to TRBJ2-5; D is unresolved. Trimming removed 6 bases at V and 5 bases at J, with 10 bases between. The CDR3 sequence is 12 residues long. In germline, CDR1 is MNHEY, CDR2 SMNVEV (reference sequence). In nucleotides, the CDR3 is TGTGCCAGCAGCAGGATGGGGGAGACCCAGTACTTC. This codes for CASSRMGETQYF.

This clonotype turned up a few times. The chain uses TRBV7-2 and TRBJ2-2, with D perhaps matching TRBD2 (5 bases). V lost 2 bases and J 4 bases, leaving 14 bases between the germline ends. CDR1 is SGHTA and CDR2 is FQGNSA in the germline V gene. The length of the CDR3 is 16 residues. CDR3 DNA sequence: TGTGCCAGCAGCTTAATGTTTAGCGTTAGCACCGGGGAGCTGTTTTTT. The encoded protein is CASSLMFSVSTGELFF. The whole variable domain, filled in from reference TRBV7-2 and TRBJ2-2, reads GAGVSQSPSNKVTEKGKDVELRCDPISGHTALYWYRQSLGQGLEFLIYFQGNSAPDKSGLPSDRFSAERTGGSVSTLTIQRTQQEDSAVYLCASSLMFSVSTGELFFGEGSRLTVL.

This clonotype showed up many times. This chain joins TRBV6-6 and TRBJ1-1; the match to TRBD1 covers 7 bases. Germline CDR1 and CDR2: MNHNY and SVGAGI (reference sequence). The V segment lost 2 bases and the J segment 5 bases; nucleotides outside the gene matches: 2. This CDR3 spans 13 amino acids. In nucleotides, the CDR3 is TGTGCCAGCAGTTACGGGACAGAAACTGAAGCTTTCTTT. Protein product: CASSYGTETEAFF.

The chain links TRBV5-1 to TRBJ2-3; TRBD1 matches 9 bases. J gave up 9 bases and V 0 bases, and 11 bases lay outside the gene matches. This CDR3 region has 16 residues. Germline values: CDR1 SGHRS, CDR2 YFSETQ. The CDR3 loop is CASSLAGDRVPMTQYF. The CDR3 DNA is TGCGCCAGCAGCTTGGCGGGGGACAGGGTCCCCATGACGCAGTATTTT.

The rearrangement joins TRBV6-1 to TRBJ1-4, with D unclear. The germline V gene has CDR1 MNHNS and CDR2 SASEGT. The CDR3 runs 11 residues. With 8 bases removed from V and 7 bases from J, the gap between germline ends came to 8 bases. CDR3 in DNA: TGTGCCAGCCGAAGCATTGAAAAACTGTTTTTT. Protein product: CASRSIEKLFF.

On this clonotype itself: A junction end diverges from the germline sequence, so it may reflect a read error. CDR3 amino acids: CASSQEQGTGELFF. CDR3 sequence (DNA): TGTGCCAGCAGCCAAGAACAGGGCACCGGGGAGCTGTTTTTT. The chain employs TRBV5-1 and TRBJ2-2, with D tentatively TRBD1 (6 bases). Germline assignment: CDR1 SGHRS and CDR2 YFSETQ. The CDR3 extends over 14 amino acids.

As for this clonotype: This may arise from a read error, as a much more abundant clone is one base away. The gene calls are TRBV10-3 and TRBJ2-3; 9 nucleotides match TRBD1. Germline V gives CDR1 ENHRY, CDR2 SYGVKD. This CDR3 has 15 amino acids. CDR3 in amino acids: CATSERTGVTDTQYF. CDR3 nucleotides: TGTGCCACCAGTGAGCGGACAGGGGTCACAGATACGCAGTATTTT.

This clonotype was detected ten times or more. The chain joins TRBV5-4 to TRBJ2-7; D is perhaps TRBD1 (7 bases). Germline V gene lookup returns CDR1 SGHNT and CDR2 YYREEE (reference sequence). The V and J ends lost 4 bases and 3 bases respectively, with 14 bases between them. CDR3 length: 14 amino acids. The CDR3 reads CASSQRQGGYEQYF. The CDR3 DNA follows: TGTGCCAGCAGCCAGCGACAGGGAGGCTACGAGCAGTACTTC.

This clonotype was seen ten or more times. This chain uses TRBV20-1 with TRBJ2-3, with D perhaps being TRBD1 or TRBD2 (5 bases each). Trimming took 6 bases from V and 7 from J, leaving 17 bases between them. This CDR3 is built from 13 residues. Germline assignment: CDR1 DFQATT and CDR2 SNEGSKA (reference sequence). The CDR3 is CSAILMGDHTQYF. The DNA of the CDR3 is TGCAGTGCCATCCTTATGGGGGACCATACGCAGTATTTT.

Ten or more counts support this clonotype. The rearrangement links TRBV7-8 to TRBJ1-4, with TRBD1 matching over 11 bases. Germline CDR1 reads SGHVS; CDR2 reads FQNEAQ. V lost 5 bases to trimming and J lost 7 bases; unmatched junction nucleotides: 6. This CDR3 spans 15 amino acids. The CDR3 reads CASSLIGTGGEKLFF. The CDR3 nucleotides read TGTGCCAGCAGCCTAATAGGGACAGGGGGTGAAAAACTGTTTTTT. Together with reference TRBV7-8 and TRBJ1-4, the CDR3 gives the full variable domain: GAGVSQSPRYKVAKRGQDVALRCDPISGHVSLFWYQQALGQGPEFLTYFQNEAQLDKSGLPSDRFFAERPEGSVSTLKIQRTQQEDSAVYLCASSLIGTGGEKLFFGSGTQLSVL.

This clonotype was counted only a few times. CDR3 sequence: CAWSYSATDRETQYF. The CDR3 DNA is TGTGCCTGGAGTTACTCCGCGACAGACAGAGAGACCCAGTACTTC. The chain carries TRBV30 and TRBJ2-5; D is perhaps TRBD1 (5 bases). The CDR3 contains 15 residues. Germline loops: CDR1 GTSNPN, CDR2 SVGIG (reference sequence). V was trimmed by 2 bases and J by 4 bases, leaving 17 bases between them.

This clonotype has at least ten counts. The rearrangement uses TRBV20-1 and TRBJ2-3; D is ambiguous. V lost 1 base to trimming and J lost 6 bases, with 14 bases between them. The CDR3 spans 14 residues. Germline values: CDR1 DFQATT, CDR2 SNEGSKA (reference sequence). DNA of the CDR3: TGCAGTGCTAGAGCTGTCACCGGCCGGGATACGCAGTATTTT. Protein sequence: CSARAVTGRDTQYF.

This clonotype was observed many times. The chain uses TRBV5-8 and TRBJ1-1; D ambiguous. The CDR3 runs 12 residues. CDR1 is SGHTS and CDR2 is YDEGEE in the germline V gene. Trimming left V 1 base short and J 3 bases short, with 4 bases between. The CDR3 is CASSLWDTEAFF. The CDR3 DNA follows: TGTGCCAGCAGCTTGTGGGACACTGAAGCTTTCTTT.

The genes are TRBV5-1 and TRBJ2-7, with D possibly matching TRBD1 (6 bases). Germline CDR1 is SGHRS and CDR2 is YFSETQ. Trimming cost V 6 bases and J 1 base, with 14 bases left between them. CDR3 length equals 14 residues. CDR3 sequence (DNA): TGCGCCAGCATGCGAAACAGGGTTTCCTACGAGCAGTACTTC. It codes for CASMRNRVSYEQYF. The full variable domain, its missing parts supplied by reference TRBV5-1 and TRBJ2-7, is KAGVTQTPRYLIKTRGQQVTLSCSPISGHRSVSWYQQTPGQGLQFLFEYFSETQRNKGNFPGRFSGRQFSNSRSEMNVSTLELGDSALYLCASMRNRVSYEQYFGPGTRLTVT.

There are a few counts of this clonotype. This rearrangement joins TRBV9 to TRBJ1-5; D may be TRBD1 (6 bases). The CDR3 length is 13 residues. The V gene lost 2 bases and the J gene lost 7 bases, with 10 bases spanning the gap. Germline V gene lookup returns CDR1 SGDLS and CDR2 YYNGEE. The CDR3 DNA follows: TGTGCCAGCAGCGTGGACAGCGGACAGCCCCAGCATTTT. This translates into CASSVDSGQPQHF.

This clonotype was recorded many times. The V gene is TRBV7-2, the J gene TRBJ2-3; D is possibly TRBD1 (5 bases). The CDR3 extends over 13 amino acids. Germline CDR1 reads SGHTA; CDR2 reads FQGNSA. V was clipped by 3 bases and J by 3 bases, with 7 bases between them. The CDR3 DNA reads as TGTGCCAGCAGCTTTCAGGGAACAGATACGCAGTATTTT. It encodes CASSFQGTDTQYF.

The chain recombines TRBV20-1 with TRBJ2-3, with 10 bases identical to TRBD2. V trimming: 2 bases; J trimming: 6 bases; junction bases outside the gene matches: 14. Germline V gene data show CDR1 as DFQATT and CDR2 as SNEGSKA (reference sequence). The CDR3 loop spans 17 amino acids. CDR3 protein: CSARPPRGGTSADTQYF. The CDR3 nucleotides are TGCAGTGCTAGACCACCCCGAGGAGGGACTAGCGCCGATACGCAGTATTTT.